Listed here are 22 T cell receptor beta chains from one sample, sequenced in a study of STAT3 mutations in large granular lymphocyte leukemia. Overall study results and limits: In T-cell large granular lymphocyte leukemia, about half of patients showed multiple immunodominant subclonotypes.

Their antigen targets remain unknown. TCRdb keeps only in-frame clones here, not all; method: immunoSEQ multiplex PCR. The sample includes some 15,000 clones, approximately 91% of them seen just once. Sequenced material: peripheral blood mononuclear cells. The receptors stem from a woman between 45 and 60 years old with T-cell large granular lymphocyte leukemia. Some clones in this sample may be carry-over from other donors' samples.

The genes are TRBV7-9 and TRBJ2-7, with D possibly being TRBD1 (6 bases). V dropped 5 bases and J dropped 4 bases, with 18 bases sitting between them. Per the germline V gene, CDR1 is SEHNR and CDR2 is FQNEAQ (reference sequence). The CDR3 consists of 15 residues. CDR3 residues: CASSPIGQISYEQYF. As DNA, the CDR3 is TGTGCCAGCAGCCCTATCGGACAGATTTCTTACGAGCAGTACTTC.

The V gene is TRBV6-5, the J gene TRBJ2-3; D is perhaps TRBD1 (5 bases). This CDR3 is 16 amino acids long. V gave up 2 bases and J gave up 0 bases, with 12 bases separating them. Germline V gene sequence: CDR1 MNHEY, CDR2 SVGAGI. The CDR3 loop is CASSYLRQGSTDTQYF. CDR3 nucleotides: TGTGCCAGCAGTTACCTCAGGCAGGGAAGCACAGATACGCAGTATTTT.

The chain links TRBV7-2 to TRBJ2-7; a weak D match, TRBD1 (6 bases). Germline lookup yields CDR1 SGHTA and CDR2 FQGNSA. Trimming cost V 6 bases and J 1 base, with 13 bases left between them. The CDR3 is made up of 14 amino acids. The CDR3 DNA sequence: TGTGCCAGCAGACCGGGACATAGATCCTACGAGCAGTACTTC. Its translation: CASRPGHRSYEQYF.

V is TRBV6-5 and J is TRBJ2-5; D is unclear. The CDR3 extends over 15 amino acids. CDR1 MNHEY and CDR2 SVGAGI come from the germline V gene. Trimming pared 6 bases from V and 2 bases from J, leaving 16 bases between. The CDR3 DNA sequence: TGTGCCAGCAGCCTCACTTCTAGAGCACAAGAGACCCAGTACTTC. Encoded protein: CASSLTSRAQETQYF.

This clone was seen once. The CDR3 loop is CASSLRVHHGAGGYNYGYTF. The CDR3 nucleotides are TGTGCCAGCAGTTTGCGGGTTCATCACGGGGCCGGCGGATACAACTATGGCTACACCTTC. The gene calls are TRBV27 and TRBJ1-2; a possible D gene is TRBD1 (5 bases). V lost 3 bases to trimming and J lost 2 bases, with 28 bases between them. The CDR3 extends over 20 amino acids. CDR1 MNHEY and CDR2 SMNVEV come from the germline V gene (reference sequence).

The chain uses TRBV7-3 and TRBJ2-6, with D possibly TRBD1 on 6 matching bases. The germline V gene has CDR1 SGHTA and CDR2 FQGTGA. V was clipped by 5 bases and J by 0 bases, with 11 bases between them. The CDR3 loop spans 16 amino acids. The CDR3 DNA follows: TGTGCCAGCAGCCCACAGGGAATCTCTGGGGCCAACGTCCTGACTTTC. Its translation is CASSPQGISGANVLTF.

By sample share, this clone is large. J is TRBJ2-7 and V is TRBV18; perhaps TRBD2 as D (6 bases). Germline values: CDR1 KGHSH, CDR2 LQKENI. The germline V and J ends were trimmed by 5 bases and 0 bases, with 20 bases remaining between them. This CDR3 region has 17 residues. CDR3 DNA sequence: TGTGCCAGCTCATCACAGCTTAGCGTCGGGAGCTCCTACGAGCAGTACTTC. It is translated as CASSSQLSVGSSYEQYF.

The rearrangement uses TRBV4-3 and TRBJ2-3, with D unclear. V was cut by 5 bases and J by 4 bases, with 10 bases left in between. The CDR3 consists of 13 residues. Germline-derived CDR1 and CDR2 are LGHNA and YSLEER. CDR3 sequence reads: CASSSGVADTQYF. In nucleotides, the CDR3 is TGCGCCAGCAGCTCAGGTGTGGCAGATACGCAGTATTTT.

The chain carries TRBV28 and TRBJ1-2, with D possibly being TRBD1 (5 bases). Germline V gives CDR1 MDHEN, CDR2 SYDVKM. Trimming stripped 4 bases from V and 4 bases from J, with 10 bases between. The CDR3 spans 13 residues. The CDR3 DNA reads TGTGCCAGCAGTTCCGGGACCCCCTATGGCTACACCTTC. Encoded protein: CASSSGTPYGYTF.

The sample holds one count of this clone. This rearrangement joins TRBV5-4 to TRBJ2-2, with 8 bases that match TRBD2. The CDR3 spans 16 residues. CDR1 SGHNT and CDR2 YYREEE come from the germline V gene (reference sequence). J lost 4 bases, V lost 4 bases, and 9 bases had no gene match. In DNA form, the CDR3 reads TGTGCCAGCAGCACAGGACTAGCTCGTAGCACCGGGGAGCTGTTTTTT. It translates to CASSTGLARSTGELFF.

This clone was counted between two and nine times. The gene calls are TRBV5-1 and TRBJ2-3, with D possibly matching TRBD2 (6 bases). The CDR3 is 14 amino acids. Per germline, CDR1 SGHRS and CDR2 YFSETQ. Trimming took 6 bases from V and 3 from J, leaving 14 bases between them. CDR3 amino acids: CASNPSGDTDTQYF. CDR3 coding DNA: TGCGCCAGCAATCCTTCGGGGGATACAGATACGCAGTATTTT.

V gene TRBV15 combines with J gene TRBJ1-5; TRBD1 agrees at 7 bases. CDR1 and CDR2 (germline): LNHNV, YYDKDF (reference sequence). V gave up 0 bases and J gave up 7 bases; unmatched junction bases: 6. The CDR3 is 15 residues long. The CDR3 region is CATSREDRVGQPQHF. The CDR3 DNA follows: TGTGCCACCAGCAGAGAAGACAGGGTAGGGCAGCCCCAGCATTTT.

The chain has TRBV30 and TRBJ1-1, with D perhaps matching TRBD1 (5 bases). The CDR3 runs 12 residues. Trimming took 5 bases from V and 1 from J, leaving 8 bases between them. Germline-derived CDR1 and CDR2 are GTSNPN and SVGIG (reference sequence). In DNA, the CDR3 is TGTGCCTGGGGACACCCGAACACTGAAGCTTTCTTT. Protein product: CAWGHPNTEAFF. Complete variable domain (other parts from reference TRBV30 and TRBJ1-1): SQTIHQWPATLVQPVGSPLSLECTVEGTSNPNLYWYRQAAGRGLQLLFYSVGIGQISSEVPQNLSASRPQDRQFILSSKKLLLSDSGFYLCAWGHPNTEAFFGQGTRLTVV.

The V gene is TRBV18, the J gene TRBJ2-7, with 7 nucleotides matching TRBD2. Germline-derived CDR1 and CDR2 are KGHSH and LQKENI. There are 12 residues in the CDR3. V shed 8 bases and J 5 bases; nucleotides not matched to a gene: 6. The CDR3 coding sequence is TGTGCCAGCCGGGGGGAGGGACACGAGCAGTACTTC. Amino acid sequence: CASRGEGHEQYF.

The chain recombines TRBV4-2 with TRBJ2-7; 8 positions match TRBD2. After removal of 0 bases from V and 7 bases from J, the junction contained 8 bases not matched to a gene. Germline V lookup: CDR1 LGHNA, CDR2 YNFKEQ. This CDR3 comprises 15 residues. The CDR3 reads CASSQDRAGAQEQYF. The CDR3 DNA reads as TGTGCCAGCAGCCAAGATCGAGCGGGAGCTCAAGAGCAGTACTTC.

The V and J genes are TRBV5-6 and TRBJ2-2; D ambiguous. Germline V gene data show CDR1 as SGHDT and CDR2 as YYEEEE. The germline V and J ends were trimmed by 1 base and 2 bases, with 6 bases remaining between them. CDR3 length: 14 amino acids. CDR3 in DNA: TGTGCCAGCAGCTTGTTTGGCAACACCGGGGAGCTGTTTTTT. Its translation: CASSLFGNTGELFF. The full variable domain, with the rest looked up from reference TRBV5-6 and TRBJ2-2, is DAGVTQSPTHLIKTRGQQVTLRCSPKSGHDTVSWYQQALGQGPQFIFQYYEEEERQRGNFPDRFSGHQFPNYSSELNVNALLLGDSALYLCASSLFGNTGELFFGEGSRLTVL.

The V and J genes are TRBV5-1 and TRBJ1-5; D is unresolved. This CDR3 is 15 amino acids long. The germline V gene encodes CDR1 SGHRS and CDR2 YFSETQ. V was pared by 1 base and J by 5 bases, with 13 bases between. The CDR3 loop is CASSLRLVWDQPQHF. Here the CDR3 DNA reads TGCGCCAGCAGCTTGCGTCTAGTGTGGGATCAGCCCCAGCATTTT.

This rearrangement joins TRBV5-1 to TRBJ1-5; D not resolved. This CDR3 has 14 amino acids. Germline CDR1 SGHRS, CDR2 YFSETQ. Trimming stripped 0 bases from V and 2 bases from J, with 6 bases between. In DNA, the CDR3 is TGCGCCAGCAGCTTGGATGGGGGCAATCAGCCCCAGCATTTT. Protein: CASSLDGGNQPQHF.

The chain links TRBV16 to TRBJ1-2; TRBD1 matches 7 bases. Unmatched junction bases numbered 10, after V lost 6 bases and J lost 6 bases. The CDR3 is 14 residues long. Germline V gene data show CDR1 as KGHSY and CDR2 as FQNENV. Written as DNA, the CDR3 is TGTGCCAGCAGTCCCGGGAAGGGGGCGCATGGCTACACCTTC. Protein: CASSPGKGAHGYTF.

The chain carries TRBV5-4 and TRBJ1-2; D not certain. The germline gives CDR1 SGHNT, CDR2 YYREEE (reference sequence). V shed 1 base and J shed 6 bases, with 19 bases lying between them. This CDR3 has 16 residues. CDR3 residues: CASSLYSTTKRNGYTF. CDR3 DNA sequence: TGTGCCAGCAGCTTGTACAGCACCACAAAAAGGAATGGCTACACCTTC.

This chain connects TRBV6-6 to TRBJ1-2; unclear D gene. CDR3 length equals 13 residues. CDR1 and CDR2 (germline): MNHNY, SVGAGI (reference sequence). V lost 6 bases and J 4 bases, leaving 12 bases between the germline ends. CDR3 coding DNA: TGTGCCAGCAGGCCGGCGGCCAGCTATGGCTACACCTTC. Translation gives CASRPAASYGYTF.

CDR3 sequence reads: CASRDPPCGPNQPQHF. The CDR3 bases are TGTGCCAGCAGGGATCCCCCGTGCGGCCCCAATCAGCCCCAGCATTTT. The chain joins TRBV6-4 to TRBJ1-5, with D unclear. V was clipped by 6 bases and J by 3 bases, with 18 bases between them. The germline gives CDR1 MRHNA, CDR2 SNTAGT. This CDR3 region has 16 residues.